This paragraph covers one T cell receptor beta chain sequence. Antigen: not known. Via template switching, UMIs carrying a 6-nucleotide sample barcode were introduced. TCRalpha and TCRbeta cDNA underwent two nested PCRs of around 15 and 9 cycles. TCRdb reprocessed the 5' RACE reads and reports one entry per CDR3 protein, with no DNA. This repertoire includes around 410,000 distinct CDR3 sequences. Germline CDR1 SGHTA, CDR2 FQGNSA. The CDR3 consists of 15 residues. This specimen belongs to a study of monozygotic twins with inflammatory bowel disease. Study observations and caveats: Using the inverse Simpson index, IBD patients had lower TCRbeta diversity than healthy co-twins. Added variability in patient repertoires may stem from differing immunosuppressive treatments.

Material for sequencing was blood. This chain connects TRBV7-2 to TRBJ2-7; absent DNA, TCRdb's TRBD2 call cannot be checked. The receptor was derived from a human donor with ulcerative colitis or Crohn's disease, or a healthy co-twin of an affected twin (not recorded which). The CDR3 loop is CASSSPPAGTYEQYF.